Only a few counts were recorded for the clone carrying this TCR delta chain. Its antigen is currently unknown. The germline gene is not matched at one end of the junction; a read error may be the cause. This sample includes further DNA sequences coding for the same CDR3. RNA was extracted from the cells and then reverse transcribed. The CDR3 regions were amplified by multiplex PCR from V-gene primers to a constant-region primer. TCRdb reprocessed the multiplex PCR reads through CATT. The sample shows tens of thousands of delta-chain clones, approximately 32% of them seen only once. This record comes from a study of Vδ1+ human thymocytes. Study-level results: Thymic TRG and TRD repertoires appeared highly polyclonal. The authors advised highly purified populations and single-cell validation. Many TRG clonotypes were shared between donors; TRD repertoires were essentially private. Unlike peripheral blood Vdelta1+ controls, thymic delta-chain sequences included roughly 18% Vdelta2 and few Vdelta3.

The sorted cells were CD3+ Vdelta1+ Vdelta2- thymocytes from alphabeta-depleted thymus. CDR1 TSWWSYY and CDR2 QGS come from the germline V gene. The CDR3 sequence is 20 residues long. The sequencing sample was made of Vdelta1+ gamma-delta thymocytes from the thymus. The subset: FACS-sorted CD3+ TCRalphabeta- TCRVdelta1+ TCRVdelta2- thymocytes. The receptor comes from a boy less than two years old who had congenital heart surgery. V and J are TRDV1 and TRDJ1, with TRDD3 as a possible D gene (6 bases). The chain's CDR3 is CALGTVTEIRPPYNTDKLIF. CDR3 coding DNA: TGTGCCCTTGGGACCGTAACAGAGATACGTCCCCCTTATAACACCGATAAACTCATCTTT.